These 18 T cell receptor beta chains were all obtained from the same sample, sequenced in a study of blood T cell repertoires in COVID-19. Repertoires were generated with immunoSEQ multiplex PCR, while TCRdb's copy carries only in-frame clones and drops some. There are about 280,000 clones in the sample; approximately 85% occur only once, and approximately 5% lies in the top ten. The sample comprised peripheral blood. The receptors derive from a man between 45 and 60 years old with active or convalescent COVID-19.

This clone was recorded once. The gene calls are TRBV20-1 and TRBJ2-7; D unclear. Germline V gene sequence: CDR1 DFQATT, CDR2 SNEGSKA (reference sequence). Trimming left V 7 bases short and J 4 bases short, with 8 bases between. The CDR3 loop spans 10 amino acids. The CDR3 reads CSVQSYEQYF. The CDR3 region has the DNA TGCAGTGTGCAGTCGTACGAGCAGTACTTC.

V and J are TRBV19 and TRBJ2-5, with D unresolved. Germline-derived CDR1 and CDR2 are LNHDA and SQIVND (reference sequence). Trimming shortened V by 1 base and J by 4 bases, and 7 bases separated the two germline ends. This CDR3 is built from 13 residues. The CDR3 bases are TGTGCCAGTAGTATAGTCGGCGGAGAGACCCAGTACTTC. This encodes CASSIVGGETQYF. The whole variable domain, remainder taken from reference TRBV19 and TRBJ2-5, is DGGITQSPKYLFRKEGQNVTLSCEQNLNHDAMYWYRQDPGQGLRLIYYSQIVNDFQKGDIAEGYSVSREKKESFPLTVTSAQKNPTAFYLCASSIVGGETQYFGPGTRLLVL.

The CDR3 here is CASSLETEYNEQFF. DNA for the CDR3: TGTGCCAGCAGCTTGGAGACGGAGTACAATGAGCAGTTCTTC. The V gene is TRBV5-4, the J gene TRBJ2-1; the D is unclear. The CDR3 has 14 amino acids. The germline CDR1 and CDR2 sequences are SGHNT and YYREEE (reference sequence). Trimming shortened V by 0 bases and J by 4 bases, and 8 bases separated the two germline ends.

The CDR3 DNA is TGTGCCACCACTTCAGACAGGGGCTCGCAATGCGAGCAGTACTTC. It codes for CATTSDRGSQCEQYF. This chain connects TRBV24-1 to TRBJ2-7, with TRBD1 matching 8 bases. The CDR3 spans 15 residues. The junction had 14 bases not matched to a gene; V was cut back by 8 bases and J by 6 bases. Per the germline V gene, CDR1 is KGHDR and CDR2 is SFDVKD.

This clone was counted a single time. The chain is built from TRBV5-6 and TRBJ2-7, with 9 bases fitting TRBD1. Germline-derived CDR1 and CDR2 are SGHDT and YYEEEE. The CDR3 covers 16 residues. V shed 2 bases, J shed 2 bases, and the junction held 8 bases outside the gene matches. CDR3 sequence (DNA): TGTGCCAGCAGCTTAAAACAGGGGGCCCTAGCCTACGAGCAGTACTTC. Translating gives CASSLKQGALAYEQYF.

The chain joins TRBV19 to TRBJ1-2, with no clear D. Trimming left V 6 bases short and J 5 bases short, with 19 bases between. The germline CDR1 and CDR2 sequences are LNHDA and SQIVND (reference sequence). The CDR3 is 15 residues long. CDR3 sequence: CASSPEEGPEYGYTF. CDR3 DNA: TGTGCCAGTAGCCCAGAGGAGGGTCCAGAGTATGGCTACACCTTC.

This chain joins TRBV10-3 and TRBJ2-6; 8 bases align to TRBD2. Germline loops: CDR1 ENHRY, CDR2 SYGVKD. Losses at the gene ends were 11 bases for V and 2 bases for J; bases not matched to a gene: 5. The CDR3 consists of 14 residues. CDR3 sequence: CASSAGAGANVLTF. The CDR3 DNA follows: TGTGCCTCCTCAGCGGGAGCTGGGGCCAACGTCCTGACTTTC.

In its sample, this clone was seen once. This rearrangement joins TRBV6-6 to TRBJ1-6; D unclear. Germline V gene data show CDR1 as MNHNY and CDR2 as SVGAGI (reference sequence). The CDR3 runs to 13 residues. Trimming pared 7 bases from V and 4 bases from J, leaving 8 bases between. CDR3 region: CASNTPYNSPLHF. The CDR3 DNA sequence: TGTGCCAGCAACACGCCTTATAATTCACCCCTCCACTTT.

The chain employs TRBV28 and TRBJ1-1; weak D call: TRBD1 (5 bases). The CDR3 is made up of 15 amino acids. Trimming removed 4 bases at V and 1 base at J, with 13 bases between. Germline V lookup: CDR1 MDHEN, CDR2 SYDVKM. The CDR3 reads CASSSAGRKNTEAFF. CDR3 DNA: TGTGCCAGCAGTTCCGCAGGGCGGAAGAACACTGAAGCTTTCTTT.

The chain combines TRBV2 with TRBJ2-1; 8 bases agree with TRBD2. Germline loops: CDR1 SNHLY, CDR2 FYNNEI. The trim removed 3 bases at V and 7 bases at J, leaving 8 bases unmatched. The CDR3 is 15 amino acids. The CDR3 DNA is TGTGCCAGCAGTGAGTCGGCTAGCGGGTGGAATGAGCAGTTCTTC. This encodes CASSESASGWNEQFF.

This chain uses TRBV4-3 with TRBJ2-7; 11 bases align to TRBD2. CDR3 size: 16 residues. The V gene end was trimmed by 0 bases and the J gene end by 8 bases; junction bases not matched to a gene: 9. Germline values: CDR1 LGHNA, CDR2 YSLEER. The CDR3 DNA sequence: TGCGCCAGCAGCCAAGATCTGCCTAGCGGGGGGTATAAGCAGTACTTC. Encoded protein: CASSQDLPSGGYKQYF.

This clone was seen only once. The chain uses TRBV9 and TRBJ2-7; 8 bases are shared with TRBD2. Trimming removed 0 bases from V and 4 bases from J; junction bases left unmatched: 9. Germline CDR1 is SGDLS and CDR2 is YYNGEE. The CDR3 loop spans 16 amino acids. DNA for the CDR3: TGTGCCAGCAGCGTAGGCCCGGGAGGGCCTGGGTACGAGCAGTACTTC. Its protein product is CASSVGPGGPGYEQYF.

The chain uses TRBV29-1 and TRBJ1-2; 8 positions match TRBD1. Germline V gene sequence: CDR1 SQVTM, CDR2 ANQGSEA. V shed 5 bases and J 7 bases; nucleotides not matched to a gene: 9. The CDR3 runs 13 residues. CDR3 sequence: CSVPDRAPSGYTF. In DNA, the CDR3 is TGCAGCGTTCCGGACAGGGCCCCGTCTGGCTACACCTTC.

This chain connects TRBV18 to TRBJ2-7, with 8 nucleotides matching TRBD1. J lost 5 bases, V lost 3 bases, and 3 bases had no gene match. Germline CDR1 and CDR2: KGHSH and LQKENI. This CDR3 is built from 13 residues. The CDR3 is CASSPQGAHEQYF. Written as DNA, the CDR3 is TGTGCCAGCTCACCCCAGGGGGCCCACGAGCAGTACTTC.

This clone was counted between two and nine times. The chain carries TRBV19 and TRBJ2-2, with D perhaps matching TRBD1 (6 bases). V lost 5 bases, J lost 4 bases, and 14 bases lay in between. In germline, CDR1 is LNHDA, CDR2 SQIVND (reference sequence). This CDR3 is 15 amino acids long. For the CDR3, the DNA is TGTGCCAGTAGTCCGCGGACAGTGAGCACCGGGGAGCTGTTTTTT. Protein product: CASSPRTVSTGELFF.

This chain connects TRBV18 to TRBJ2-2, with D perhaps TRBD2 (5 bases). This CDR3 spans 17 amino acids. Trimming cost V 1 base and J 4 bases, with 16 bases left between them. In germline, CDR1 is KGHSH, CDR2 LQKENI. CDR3 DNA sequence: TGTGCCAGCTCACCACTCCCCTCCAGAGGAGGCACCGGGGAGCTGTTTTTT. It is translated as CASSPLPSRGGTGELFF.

This rearrangement joins TRBV19 to TRBJ2-1, with TRBD2 matching over 11 bases. Germline V gives CDR1 LNHDA, CDR2 SQIVND (reference sequence). The CDR3 has 15 residues. J lost 5 bases, V lost 4 bases, and 4 bases had no gene match. The CDR3 bases are TGTGCCAGTAGTAGTGGGACTAGCGGAAACAATGAGCAGTTCTTC. Amino acid sequence: CASSSGTSGNNEQFF.

J is TRBJ2-2 and V is TRBV4-2; 9 bases fit TRBD2. Germline V lookup: CDR1 LGHNA, CDR2 YNFKEQ. CDR3 length: 18 residues. Germline trimming cut 0 bases from V and 6 bases from J; bases unmatched to any gene: 11. The CDR3 loop reads CASSQDFWREGSAGELFF. The CDR3 DNA is TGTGCCAGCAGCCAAGATTTTTGGCGGGAGGGATCCGCCGGGGAGCTGTTTTTT.